The rows below give T cell receptor beta chains drawn from one sample of a study of T cells in Graves' hyperthyroidism and ophthalmopathy. TCRdb passed the multiplex PCR reads through MiXCR, listing each CDR3 protein once. The sample holds around 700,000 distinct CDR3 sequences, about 35% seen once. The sample taken for sequencing was blood. These receptors were taken from a woman in her forties with Graves' hyperthyroidism. The CDR3 runs from the conserved cysteine through the conserved F or W. A D gene is named only where the DNA matches it firmly. Rows may omit the clone size; those that give it use once, few, many or a size class.

cdr3_aa,cdr3_nt,j_call,v_call,clone_size,d_call
CASSLVGRLANTGELFF,TGTGCCAGCAGCTTGGTGGGGCGCCTCGCGAACACCGGGGAGCTGTTTTTT,TRBJ2-2,TRBV5-4,few,-
CASKTGGSYEQYF,TGTGCCAGCAAAACAGGGGGCAGTTACGAGCAGTACTTC,TRBJ2-7,TRBV11-2,few,TRBD1
CASTLRQGPYGQYF,TGCGCCAGCACCCTCAGGCAGGGCCCCTACGGGCAGTACTTC,TRBJ2-7,TRBV10-2,once,-
CASSWGQIYEQYF,TGTGCCAGCAGTTGGGGACAAATCTACGAGCAGTACTTC,TRBJ2-7,TRBV12-3/TRBV12-4,few,-
CAIRQGYTGELFF,TGTGCCATCAGACAGGGGTACACCGGGGAGCTGTTTTTT,TRBJ2-2,TRBV10-3,-,TRBD1
CASRQAGQGVYEQYF,TGTGCCAGCCGGCAAGCGGGACAGGGCGTCTACGAGCAGTACTTC,TRBJ2-7,TRBV10-2,once,TRBD1
CSAGPPEKLFF,TGCAGCGCCGGCCCTCCTGAAAAACTGTTTTTT,TRBJ1-4,TRBV29-1,-,-
CASTPGQGIAVTEAFF,TGTGCCAGTACCCCCGGACAGGGTATAGCGGTTACTGAAGCTTTCTTT,TRBJ1-1,TRBV19,few,TRBD1
CASSQAGAGELFF,TGCGCCAGCAGCCAAGCTGGGGCCGGGGAGCTGTTTTTT,TRBJ2-2,TRBV4-3,-,-
CASSVGTLGGQPQHF,TGTGCCAGCAGCGTTGGGACACTCGGGGGTCAGCCCCAGCATTTT,TRBJ1-5,TRBV7-2,few,-
CAIRDRGSPLHF,TGTGCCATCCGGGACAGGGGCTCACCCCTCCACTTT,TRBJ1-6,TRBV10-3,-,TRBD1
CASSHPRDSFTDTQYF,TGTGCCAGCAGCCATCCCCGGGACAGCTTCACAGATACGCAGTATTTT,TRBJ2-3,TRBV7-9,-,TRBD1